This T cell receptor beta chain was documented in a study of cytomegalovirus exposure and HLA in healthy donors. Study conclusions and caveats: Later findings reportedly placed an Asian-associated ancestry cluster below the approximately 700-donor mean for N-insertions.

PCR used 60 Vbeta primers and 13 Jbeta primers. Profiled with immunoSEQ multiplex PCR; TCRdb holds only in-frame clones, not every one. The specimen's table records around 200,000 clones. Points on this clone: What it recognizes is unknown.

Trimming removed 6 bases at V and 0 bases at J, with 8 bases between. The CDR3 length is 13 residues. Germline-derived CDR1 and CDR2 are MNHEY and SVGAGI. The TCR comes from a girl aged 2 to 9 in good health and CMV-seropositive. This sequence joins TRBV6-5 and TRBJ1-1, with unresolved D. The specimen sequenced was PBMCs. CDR3 sequence: CASSLNVNTEAFF. DNA of the CDR3: TGTGCCAGCAGCCTAAACGTGAACACTGAAGCTTTCTTT.